Listed below are T cell receptor beta chains from one sample, sequenced in a study of shared clonotypes between healthy human individuals. The assay was immunoSEQ multiplex PCR, and TCRdb's table has in-frame clones only and misses some. The top ten hold around 0.61% of the sample, which has around 980,000 clones, about four fifths seen once. The sample was memory CD4+ T cells from PBMCs. The receptors stem from a man between 18 and 35 years old in good health. Some clones in this sample may be carry-over from other donors' samples. Both conserved end residues are part of each CDR3. The D gene is left open where the match is weak.

v_gene: TRBV19
d_gene: TRBD1
j_gene: TRBJ1-2
CDR3aa: CASSIRGQGYGYTF

v_gene: TRBV7-9
d_gene: -
j_gene: TRBJ1-2
CDR3aa: CASSSANGRSGYTF

v_gene: TRBV5-1
d_gene: -
j_gene: TRBJ1-2
CDR3aa: CASRPDAFGYGYTF

v_gene: TRBV9
d_gene: TRBD2
j_gene: TRBJ2-1
CDR3aa: CASTLDGRRGDEQFF

v_gene: TRBV21-1
d_gene: -
j_gene: TRBJ2-5
CDR3aa: CASAQGGTGETQYF

v_gene: TRBV5-1
d_gene: -
j_gene: TRBJ2-3
CDR3aa: CASSLGKTDTQYF

v_gene: TRBV6-1
d_gene: -
j_gene: TRBJ2-2
CDR3aa: CASSALDRPRHTGELFF

v_gene: TRBV2
d_gene: TRBD2
j_gene: TRBJ2-5
CDR3aa: CASTLGTSYQETQYF

v_gene: TRBV4-2
d_gene: -
j_gene: TRBJ1-2
CDR3aa: CASSQDRANYGYTF

v_gene: TRBV5-1
d_gene: TRBD2
j_gene: TRBJ2-3
CDR3aa: CASSSRTSGPTDTQYF

v_gene: TRBV6-1
d_gene: TRBD2
j_gene: TRBJ2-7
CDR3aa: CASSLLAGAYEQYF

v_gene: TRBV5-1
d_gene: -
j_gene: TRBJ2-4
CDR3aa: CASSEAPGGGIQYF

v_gene: TRBV5-4
d_gene: -
j_gene: TRBJ2-1
CDR3aa: CASSFPLSGYNEQFF

v_gene: TRBV5-8
d_gene: -
j_gene: TRBJ2-5
CDR3aa: CASSLVNTKIDETQYF

v_gene: TRBV7-2
d_gene: -
j_gene: TRBJ2-4
CDR3aa: CASSPNRADNIQYF

v_gene: TRBV12-5
d_gene: TRBD1
j_gene: TRBJ1-1
CDR3aa: CTSAPDRPKRAFF

v_gene: TRBV9
d_gene: -
j_gene: TRBJ2-5
CDR3aa: CASSVGTDLQETQYF

v_gene: TRBV4-1
d_gene: -
j_gene: TRBJ2-7
CDR3aa: CASSPPDRLGKGEQYF

v_gene: TRBV27
d_gene: -
j_gene: TRBJ1-5
CDR3aa: CASSGLGRGDQPQHF

v_gene: TRBV5-5
d_gene: -
j_gene: TRBJ2-3
CDR3aa: CASSLGQTSDTQYF

v_gene: TRBV2
d_gene: TRBD1
j_gene: TRBJ2-5
CDR3aa: CASSERGQGTETQYF

v_gene: TRBV28
d_gene: -
j_gene: TRBJ1-2
CDR3aa: CASNMYRDNLNYGYTF

v_gene: TRBV15
d_gene: -
j_gene: TRBJ2-1
CDR3aa: CATSYRDINNEQFF

v_gene: TRBV11-2
d_gene: -
j_gene: TRBJ1-1
CDR3aa: CASSFLRQGNTEAFF

v_gene: TRBV28
d_gene: -
j_gene: TRBJ2-1
CDR3aa: CASSLVGVDNEQFF

v_gene: TRBV30
d_gene: TRBD1
j_gene: TRBJ1-4
CDR3aa: CAWDRGNRLFF

v_gene: TRBV18
d_gene: -
j_gene: TRBJ2-6
CDR3aa: CASSLDPMTGSGANVLTF

v_gene: TRBV18
d_gene: TRBD2
j_gene: TRBJ2-7
CDR3aa: CASSPTGGFTYEQYF

v_gene: TRBV5-1
d_gene: -
j_gene: TRBJ1-4
CDR3aa: CASSLGPTNEKLFF

v_gene: TRBV18
d_gene: TRBD1
j_gene: TRBJ1-2
CDR3aa: CASSPPGTGGETGDGYTF

v_gene: TRBV27
d_gene: -
j_gene: TRBJ1-1
CDR3aa: CASSPMPPGAFF

v_gene: TRBV19
d_gene: TRBD1
j_gene: TRBJ1-2
CDR3aa: CASRGGTGIRYGYTF

v_gene: TRBV7-9
d_gene: -
j_gene: TRBJ1-3
CDR3aa: CASSFRNTIYF

v_gene: TRBV28
d_gene: -
j_gene: TRBJ1-4
CDR3aa: CASSLWGLGNEKLFF

v_gene: TRBV6-5
d_gene: -
j_gene: TRBJ2-5
CDR3aa: CASSYGAQETQYF

v_gene: TRBV6-5
d_gene: -
j_gene: TRBJ1-5
CDR3aa: CASSWGANQPQHF

v_gene: TRBV27
d_gene: -
j_gene: TRBJ2-2
CDR3aa: CASRRLTVYVGELFF

v_gene: TRBV7-9
d_gene: -
j_gene: TRBJ2-2
CDR3aa: CARPEDTGELFF

v_gene: TRBV7-2
d_gene: -
j_gene: TRBJ2-6
CDR3aa: CASPQVPGANVLTF

v_gene: TRBV9
d_gene: -
j_gene: TRBJ2-7
CDR3aa: CASSDPSHEQYF

v_gene: TRBV15
d_gene: TRBD2
j_gene: TRBJ2-7
CDR3aa: CATSRDLRLAGVYEQYF

v_gene: TRBV5-4
d_gene: -
j_gene: TRBJ2-7
CDR3aa: CASSLAGDYYEQYF

v_gene: TRBV19
d_gene: -
j_gene: TRBJ2-7
CDR3aa: CASSSRGLDYEQYF

v_gene: TRBV29-1
d_gene: -
j_gene: TRBJ1-2
CDR3aa: CSVRGGRPNYGYTF

v_gene: TRBV6-6
d_gene: -
j_gene: TRBJ1-6
CDR3aa: CGGRGSYNSPLHF

v_gene: TRBV10-1
d_gene: TRBD1
j_gene: TRBJ1-1
CDR3aa: CASTRGPNTEAFF

v_gene: TRBV19
d_gene: TRBD1
j_gene: TRBJ1-1
CDR3aa: CASSPSDRGNTEAFF

v_gene: TRBV5-4
d_gene: TRBD2
j_gene: TRBJ2-7
CDR3aa: CASSLGTRFTEQYF

v_gene: TRBV2
d_gene: -
j_gene: TRBJ2-7
CDR3aa: CASMWAASYEQYF

v_gene: TRBV4-3
d_gene: -
j_gene: TRBJ2-3
CDR3aa: CASSRGHDTDTQYF

v_gene: TRBV27
d_gene: TRBD1
j_gene: TRBJ2-7
CDR3aa: CASMEQGASEQYF

v_gene: TRBV2
d_gene: -
j_gene: TRBJ1-2
CDR3aa: CASRAGESYTF

v_gene: TRBV7-3
d_gene: -
j_gene: TRBJ2-5
CDR3aa: CASSLAGALQETQYF

v_gene: TRBV29-1
d_gene: -
j_gene: TRBJ1-5
CDR3aa: CSVADNMQPQHF

v_gene: TRBV29-1
d_gene: -
j_gene: TRBJ1-2
CDR3aa: CSVEDLGRAYGYTF

v_gene: TRBV7-9
d_gene: -
j_gene: TRBJ2-2
CDR3aa: CAIRLNANTGELFF

v_gene: TRBV5-4
d_gene: -
j_gene: TRBJ2-2
CDR3aa: CASTPSTTGELFF

v_gene: TRBV12-5
d_gene: TRBD2
j_gene: TRBJ2-1
CDR3aa: CASGFSGGNNEQFF

v_gene: TRBV9
d_gene: -
j_gene: TRBJ2-7
CDR3aa: CASSVGADPYEQYF

v_gene: TRBV20-1
d_gene: -
j_gene: TRBJ2-5
CDR3aa: CSARWVETQYF